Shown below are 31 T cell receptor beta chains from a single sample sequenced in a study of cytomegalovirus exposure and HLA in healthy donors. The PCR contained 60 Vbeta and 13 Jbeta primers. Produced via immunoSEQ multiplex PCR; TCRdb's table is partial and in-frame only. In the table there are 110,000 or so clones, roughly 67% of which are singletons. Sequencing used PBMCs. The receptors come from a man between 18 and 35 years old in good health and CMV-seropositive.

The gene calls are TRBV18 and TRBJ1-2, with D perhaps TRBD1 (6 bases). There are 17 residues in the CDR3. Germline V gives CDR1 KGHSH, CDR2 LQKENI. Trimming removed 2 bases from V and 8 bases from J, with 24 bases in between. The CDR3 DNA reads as TGTGCCAGCTCACCAACCCTCTCACGGGGGGGCGAGAGGGGCTACACCTTC. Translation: CASSPTLSRGGERGYTF.

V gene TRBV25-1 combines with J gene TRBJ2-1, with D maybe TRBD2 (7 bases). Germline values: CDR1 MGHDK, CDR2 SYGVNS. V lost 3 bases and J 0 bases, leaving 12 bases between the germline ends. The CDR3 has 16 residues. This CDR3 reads CASSDEGGSSYNEQFF. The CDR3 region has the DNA TGTGCCAGCAGTGATGAGGGGGGGAGCTCCTACAATGAGCAGTTCTTC.

The CDR3 nucleotides are TGTGCCAGCAGTGACAGGGGGCTTCAAGAGACCCAGTACTTC. This gives the protein CASSDRGLQETQYF. The V gene is TRBV13, the J gene TRBJ2-5; TRBD1 matches 10 bases. This CDR3 spans 14 amino acids. CDR1 and CDR2 (germline): PRHDT, FYEKMQ (reference sequence). V shed 6 bases, J shed 2 bases, and the junction held 3 bases outside the gene matches.

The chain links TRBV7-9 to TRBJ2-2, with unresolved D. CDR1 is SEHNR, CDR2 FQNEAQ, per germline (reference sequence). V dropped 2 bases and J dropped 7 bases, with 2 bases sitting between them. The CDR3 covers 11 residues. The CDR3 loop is CASSLLGELFF. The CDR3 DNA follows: TGTGCCAGCAGCTTACTCGGGGAGCTGTTTTTT.

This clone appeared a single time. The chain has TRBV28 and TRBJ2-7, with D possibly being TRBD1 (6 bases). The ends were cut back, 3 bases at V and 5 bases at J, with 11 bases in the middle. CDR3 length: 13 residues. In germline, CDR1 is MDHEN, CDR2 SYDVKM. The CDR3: CASSFRQAHEQYF. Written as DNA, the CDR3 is TGTGCCAGCAGTTTTAGACAGGCCCACGAGCAGTACTTC.

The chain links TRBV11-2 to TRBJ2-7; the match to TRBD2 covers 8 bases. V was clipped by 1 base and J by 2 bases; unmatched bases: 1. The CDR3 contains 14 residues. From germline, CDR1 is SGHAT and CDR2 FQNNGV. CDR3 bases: TGTGCCAGCAGCTTAGGTAGCGGGACCTACGAGCAGTACGTC. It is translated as CASSLGSGTYEQYV.

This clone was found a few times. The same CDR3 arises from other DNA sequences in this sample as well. CDR3 protein: CASSGTSGGTDTQYF. As DNA, the CDR3 is TGTGCCAGCAGTGGGACTAGCGGGGGCACAGATACGCAGTATTTT. The chain has TRBV6-4 and TRBJ2-3, with 12 nucleotides matching TRBD2. Germline CDR1 and CDR2: MRHNA and SNTAGT. The ends lost 4 bases at V and 1 base at J; junction bases unmatched: 0. CDR3 length: 15 amino acids.

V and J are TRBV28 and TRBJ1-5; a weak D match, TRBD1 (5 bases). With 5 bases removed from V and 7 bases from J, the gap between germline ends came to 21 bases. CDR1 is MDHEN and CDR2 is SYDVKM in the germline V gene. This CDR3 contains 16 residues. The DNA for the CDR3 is TGTGCCAGCAGTAACTACGGCAGCGGGGCTAACCAGCCCCAGCATTTT. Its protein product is CASSNYGSGANQPQHF.

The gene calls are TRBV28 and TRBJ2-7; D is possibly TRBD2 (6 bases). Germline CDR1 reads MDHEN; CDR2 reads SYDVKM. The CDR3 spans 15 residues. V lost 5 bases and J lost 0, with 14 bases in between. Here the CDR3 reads CASSNQRVSSYEQYF. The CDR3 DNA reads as TGTGCCAGCAGTAACCAGCGGGTGAGCTCCTACGAGCAGTACTTC.

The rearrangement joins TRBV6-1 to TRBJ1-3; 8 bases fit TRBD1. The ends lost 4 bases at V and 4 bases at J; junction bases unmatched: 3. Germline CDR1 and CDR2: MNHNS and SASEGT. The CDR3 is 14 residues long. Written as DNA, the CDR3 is TGTGCCAGCAGTGGGACAGGGTTGGGAAACACCATATATTTT. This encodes CASSGTGLGNTIYF.

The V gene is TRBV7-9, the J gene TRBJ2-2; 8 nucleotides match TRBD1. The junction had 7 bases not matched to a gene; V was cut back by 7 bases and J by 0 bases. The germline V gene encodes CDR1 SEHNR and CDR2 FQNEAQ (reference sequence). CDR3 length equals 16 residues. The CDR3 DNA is TGTGCCAGCACACACAGGGGGTCACCGAACACCGGGGAGCTGTTTTTT. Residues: CASTHRGSPNTGELFF. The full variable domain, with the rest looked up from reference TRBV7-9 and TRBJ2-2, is DTGVSQNPRHKITKRGQNVTFRCDPISEHNRLYWYRQTLGQGPEFLTYFQNEAQLEKSRLLSDRFSAERPKGSFSTLEIQRTEQGDSAMYLCASTHRGSPNTGELFFGEGSRLTVL.

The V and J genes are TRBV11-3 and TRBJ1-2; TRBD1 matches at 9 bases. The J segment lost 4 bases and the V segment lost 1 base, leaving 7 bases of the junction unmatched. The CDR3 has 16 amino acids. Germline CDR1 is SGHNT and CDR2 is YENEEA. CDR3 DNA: TGTGCCAGCAGCTTAGGCGGGGACAGGGAGGCCTATGGCTACACCTTC. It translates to CASSLGGDREAYGYTF.

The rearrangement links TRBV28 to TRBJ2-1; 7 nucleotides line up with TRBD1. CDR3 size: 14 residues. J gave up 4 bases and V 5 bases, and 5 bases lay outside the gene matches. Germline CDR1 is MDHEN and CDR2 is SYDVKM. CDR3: CASSTGALYNEQFF. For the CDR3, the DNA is TGTGCCAGCAGTACAGGGGCTTTGTACAATGAGCAGTTCTTC.

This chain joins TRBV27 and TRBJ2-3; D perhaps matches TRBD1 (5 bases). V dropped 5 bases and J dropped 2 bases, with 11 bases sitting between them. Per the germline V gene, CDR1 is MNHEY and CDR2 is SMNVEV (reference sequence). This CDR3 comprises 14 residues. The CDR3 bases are TGTGCCAGCAGTGGGGCAGGGCTCACAGATACGCAGTATTTT. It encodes CASSGAGLTDTQYF.

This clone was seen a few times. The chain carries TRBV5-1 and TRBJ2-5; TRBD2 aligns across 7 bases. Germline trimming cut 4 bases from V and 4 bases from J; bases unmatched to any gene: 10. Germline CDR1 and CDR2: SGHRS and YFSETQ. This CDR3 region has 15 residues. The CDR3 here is CASSPAVGGSETQYF. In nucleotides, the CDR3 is TGCGCCAGCAGCCCCGCCGTGGGGGGGTCAGAGACCCAGTACTTC. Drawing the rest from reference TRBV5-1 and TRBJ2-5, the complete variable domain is KAGVTQTPRYLIKTRGQQVTLSCSPISGHRSVSWYQQTPGQGLQFLFEYFSETQRNKGNFPGRFSGRQFSNSRSEMNVSTLELGDSALYLCASSPAVGGSETQYFGPGTRLLVL.

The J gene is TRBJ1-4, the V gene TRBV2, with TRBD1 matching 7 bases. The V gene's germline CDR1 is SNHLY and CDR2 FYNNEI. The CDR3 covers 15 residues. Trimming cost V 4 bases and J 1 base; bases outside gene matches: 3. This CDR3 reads CASSARQGTNEKLFF. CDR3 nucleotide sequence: TGTGCCAGCAGTGCCCGACAGGGAACTAATGAAAAACTGTTTTTT. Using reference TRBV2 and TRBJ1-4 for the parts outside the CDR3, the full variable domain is EPEVTQTPSHQVTQMGQEVILRCVPISNHLYFYWYRQILGQKVEFLVSFYNNEISEKSEIFDDQFSVERPDGSNFTLKIRSTKLEDSAMYFCASSARQGTNEKLFFGSGTQLSVL.

This chain's CDR3 is CSVRVGNYGYTF. In DNA form, the CDR3 reads TGCAGCGTGAGGGTTGGTAACTATGGCTACACCTTC. This rearrangement joins TRBV29-1 to TRBJ1-2; D unclear. The CDR3 extends over 12 amino acids. Between the trimmed V and J ends, which lost 6 bases and 1 base, there was a span of 9 bases. Germline assignment: CDR1 SQVTM and CDR2 ANQGSEA.

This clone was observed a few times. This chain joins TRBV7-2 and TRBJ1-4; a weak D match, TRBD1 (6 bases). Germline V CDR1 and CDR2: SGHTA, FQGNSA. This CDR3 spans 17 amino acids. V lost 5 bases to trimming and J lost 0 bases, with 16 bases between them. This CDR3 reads CASSPPRGRTTNEKLFF. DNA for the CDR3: TGTGCCAGCAGCCCCCCCAGGGGCAGGACAACTAATGAAAAACTGTTTTTT.

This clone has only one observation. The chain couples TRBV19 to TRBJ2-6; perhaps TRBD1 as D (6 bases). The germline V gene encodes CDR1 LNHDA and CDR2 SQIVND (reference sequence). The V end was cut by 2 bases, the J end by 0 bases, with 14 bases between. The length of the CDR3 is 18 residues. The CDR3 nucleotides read TGTGCCAGTAGTATAACAGGGATCGCGGACTCTGGGGCCAACGTCCTGACTTTC. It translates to CASSITGIADSGANVLTF.

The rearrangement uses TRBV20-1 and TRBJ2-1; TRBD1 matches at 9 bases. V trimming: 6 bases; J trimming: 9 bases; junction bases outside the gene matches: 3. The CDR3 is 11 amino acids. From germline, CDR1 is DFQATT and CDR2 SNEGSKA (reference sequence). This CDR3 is CSADRGREQFF. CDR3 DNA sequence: TGCAGTGCGGACAGGGGACGTGAGCAGTTCTTC.

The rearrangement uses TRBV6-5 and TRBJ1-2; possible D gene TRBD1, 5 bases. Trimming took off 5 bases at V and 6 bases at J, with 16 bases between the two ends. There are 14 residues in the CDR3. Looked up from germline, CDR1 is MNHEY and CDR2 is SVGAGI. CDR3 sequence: CASSLSGGFDGYTF. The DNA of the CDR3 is TGTGCCAGCAGTCTTTCGGGGGGGTTTGATGGCTACACCTTC.

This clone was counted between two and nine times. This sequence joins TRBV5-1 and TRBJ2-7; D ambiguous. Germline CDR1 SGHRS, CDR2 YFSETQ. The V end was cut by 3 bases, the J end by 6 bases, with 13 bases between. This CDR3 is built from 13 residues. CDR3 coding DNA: TGCGCCAGCAGCTCCCTATCGTCGGGCGAGCAGTACTTC. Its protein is CASSSLSSGEQYF.

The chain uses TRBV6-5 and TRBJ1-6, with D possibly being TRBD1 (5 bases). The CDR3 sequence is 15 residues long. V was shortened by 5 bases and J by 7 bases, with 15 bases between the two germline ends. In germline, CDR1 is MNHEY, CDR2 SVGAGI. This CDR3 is CASSGQLAGNSPLHF. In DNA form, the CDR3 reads TGTGCCAGCAGTGGCCAGTTGGCAGGGAATTCACCCCTCCACTTT.

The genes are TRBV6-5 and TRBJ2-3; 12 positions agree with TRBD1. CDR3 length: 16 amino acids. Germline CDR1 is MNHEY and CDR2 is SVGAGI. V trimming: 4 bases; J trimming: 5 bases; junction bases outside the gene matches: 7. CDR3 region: CASSFLGTGGKDTQYF. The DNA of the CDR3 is TGTGCCAGCAGTTTCCTAGGGACAGGGGGCAAAGATACGCAGTATTTT.

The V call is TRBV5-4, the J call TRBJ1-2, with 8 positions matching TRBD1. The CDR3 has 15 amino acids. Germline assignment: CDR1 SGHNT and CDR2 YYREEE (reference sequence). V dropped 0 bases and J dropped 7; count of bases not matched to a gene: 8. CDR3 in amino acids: CASSLDVQGAGGYTF. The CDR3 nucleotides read TGTGCCAGCAGCTTGGATGTCCAGGGGGCGGGTGGCTACACCTTC.

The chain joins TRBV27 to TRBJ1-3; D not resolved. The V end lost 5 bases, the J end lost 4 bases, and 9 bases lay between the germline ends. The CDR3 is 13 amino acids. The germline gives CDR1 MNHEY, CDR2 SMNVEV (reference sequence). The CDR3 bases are TGTGCCAGCAGTCCCCGGTTGGGAAACACCATATATTTT. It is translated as CASSPRLGNTIYF.

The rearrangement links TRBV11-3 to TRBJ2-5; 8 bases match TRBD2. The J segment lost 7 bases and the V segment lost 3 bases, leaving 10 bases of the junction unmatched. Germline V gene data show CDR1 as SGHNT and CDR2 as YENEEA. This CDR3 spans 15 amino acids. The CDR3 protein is CASSLSSGGGGTQYF. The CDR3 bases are TGTGCCAGCAGCTTGAGCAGCGGGGGTGGAGGGACCCAGTACTTC.

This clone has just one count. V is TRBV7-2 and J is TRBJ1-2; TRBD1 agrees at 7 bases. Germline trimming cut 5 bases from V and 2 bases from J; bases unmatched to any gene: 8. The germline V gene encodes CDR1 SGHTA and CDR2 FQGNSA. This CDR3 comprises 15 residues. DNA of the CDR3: TGTGCCAGCAGCGCGTATCTGACAGGGAACTATGGCTACACCTTC. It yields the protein CASSAYLTGNYGYTF.

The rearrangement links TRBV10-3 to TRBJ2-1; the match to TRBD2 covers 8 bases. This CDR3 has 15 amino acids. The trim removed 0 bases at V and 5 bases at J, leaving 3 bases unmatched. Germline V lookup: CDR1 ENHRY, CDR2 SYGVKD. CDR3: CAISESTSGHNEQFF. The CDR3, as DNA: TGTGCCATCAGTGAGTCCACTAGCGGACACAATGAGCAGTTCTTC.

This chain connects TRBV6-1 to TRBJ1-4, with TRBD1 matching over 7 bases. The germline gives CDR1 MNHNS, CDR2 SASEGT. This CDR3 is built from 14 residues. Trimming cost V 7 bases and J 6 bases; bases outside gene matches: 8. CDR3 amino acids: CASNLGGSYEKLFF. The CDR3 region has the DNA TGTGCCAGCAACCTAGGGGGCAGTTATGAAAAACTGTTTTTT.

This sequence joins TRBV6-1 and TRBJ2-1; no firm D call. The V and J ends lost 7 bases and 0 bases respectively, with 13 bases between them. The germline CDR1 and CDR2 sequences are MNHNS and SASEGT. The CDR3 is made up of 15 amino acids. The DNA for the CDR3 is TGTGCCAGCAACAACAGAGCCTTCTCCTACAATGAGCAGTTCTTC. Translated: CASNNRAFSYNEQFF.